Below, one T cell receptor (beta chain) is given with its context. This entry belongs to a study of T cell responses to AZD1222 COVID-19 vaccine. The assay was immunoSEQ multiplex PCR, and TCRdb's table has in-frame clones only and misses some. The repertoire includes roughly 130,000 clones, roughly 93% of them detected once, and 6.6% sits in the top ten. Germline loops: CDR1 LNHDA, CDR2 SQIVND (reference sequence). The CDR3 spans 14 residues. Trimming cost V 3 bases and J 3 bases, with 11 bases left between them. Here the sequenced sample was peripheral blood, taken on day 0 of AZD1222 vaccination. The clonotype comes from an adult in good health. The chain has TRBV19 and TRBJ1-2; tentatively, D is TRBD1 (5 bases). CDR3 sequence: CASSIRGRDYGYTF. The CDR3 region has the DNA TGTGCCAGTAGTATCCGGGGGAGGGACTATGGCTACACCTTC.